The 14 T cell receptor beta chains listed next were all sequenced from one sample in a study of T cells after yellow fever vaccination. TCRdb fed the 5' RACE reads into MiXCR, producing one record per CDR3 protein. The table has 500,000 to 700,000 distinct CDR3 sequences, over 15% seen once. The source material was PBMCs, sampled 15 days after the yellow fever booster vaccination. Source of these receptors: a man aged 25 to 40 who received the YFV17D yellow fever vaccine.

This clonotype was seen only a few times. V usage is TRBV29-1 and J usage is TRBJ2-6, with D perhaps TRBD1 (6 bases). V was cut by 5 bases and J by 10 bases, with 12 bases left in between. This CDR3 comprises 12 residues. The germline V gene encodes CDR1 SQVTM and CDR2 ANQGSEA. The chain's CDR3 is CSVSTGRNVLTF. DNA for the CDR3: TGCAGCGTTTCGACAGGTCGGAACGTCCTGACTTTC.

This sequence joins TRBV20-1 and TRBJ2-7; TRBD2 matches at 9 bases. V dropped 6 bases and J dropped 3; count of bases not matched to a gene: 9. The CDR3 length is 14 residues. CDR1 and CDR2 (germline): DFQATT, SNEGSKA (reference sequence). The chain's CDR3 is CSADPGLAHYEQYF. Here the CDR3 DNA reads TGCAGTGCCGATCCGGGACTAGCTCACTACGAGCAGTACTTC.

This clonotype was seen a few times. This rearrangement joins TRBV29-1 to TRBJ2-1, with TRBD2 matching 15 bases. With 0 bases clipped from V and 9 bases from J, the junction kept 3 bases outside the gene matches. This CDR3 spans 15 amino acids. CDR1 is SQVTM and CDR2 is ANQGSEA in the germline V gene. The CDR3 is CSVEEWTSGRVEQFF. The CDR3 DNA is TGCAGCGTTGAAGAGTGGACTAGCGGGAGGGTTGAGCAGTTCTTC.

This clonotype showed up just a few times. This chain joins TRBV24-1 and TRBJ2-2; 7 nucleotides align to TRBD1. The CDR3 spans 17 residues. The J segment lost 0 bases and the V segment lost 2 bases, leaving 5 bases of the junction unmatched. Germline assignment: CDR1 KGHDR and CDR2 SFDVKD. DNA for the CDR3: TGTGCCACCAGTGATTCTACAGGGGTTACGAACACCGGGGAGCTGTTTTTT. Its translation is CATSDSTGVTNTGELFF.

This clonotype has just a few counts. The CDR3 here is CASSLDLTGETYEQYF. The CDR3 DNA is TGTGCCAGCAGCTTAGACTTGACAGGGGAAACCTACGAGCAGTACTTC. V is TRBV7-6 and J is TRBJ2-7, with TRBD1 matching 8 bases. V was clipped by 1 base and J by 2 bases; unmatched bases: 7. The CDR3 has 16 residues. Looked up from germline, CDR1 is SGHVS and CDR2 is FNYEAQ. Complete variable domain (other parts from reference TRBV7-6 and TRBJ2-7): GAGVSQSPRYKVTKRGQDVALRCDPISGHVSLYWYRQALGQGPEFLTYFNYEAQQDKSGLPNDRFSAERPEGSISTLTIQRTEQRDSAMYRCASSLDLTGETYEQYFGPGTRLTVT.

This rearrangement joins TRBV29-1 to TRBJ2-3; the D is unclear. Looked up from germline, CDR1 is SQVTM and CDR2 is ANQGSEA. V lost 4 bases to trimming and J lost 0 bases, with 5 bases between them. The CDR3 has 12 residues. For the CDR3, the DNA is TGCAGCGTTGTGTGGAGCACAGATACGCAGTATTTT. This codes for CSVVWSTDTQYF.

This CDR3 reads CASSPLYPGLADNEQFF. The CDR3 DNA is TGCGCCAGCAGCCCCCTCTACCCGGGACTAGCGGACAATGAGCAGTTCTTC. J is TRBJ2-1 and V is TRBV4-1; 11 bases align to TRBD2. The CDR3 has 17 amino acids. Germline V gene sequence: CDR1 MGHRA, CDR2 YSYEKL. V shed 4 bases and J 5 bases; nucleotides not matched to a gene: 10.

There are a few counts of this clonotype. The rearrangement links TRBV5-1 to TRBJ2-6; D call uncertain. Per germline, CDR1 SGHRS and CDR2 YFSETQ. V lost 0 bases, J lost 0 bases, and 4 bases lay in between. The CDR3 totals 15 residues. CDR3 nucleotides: TGCGCCAGCAGCTTGGGGGCCTCTGGGGCCAACGTCCTGACTTTC. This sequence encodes CASSLGASGANVLTF. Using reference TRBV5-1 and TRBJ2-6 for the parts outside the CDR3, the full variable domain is KAGVTQTPRYLIKTRGQQVTLSCSPISGHRSVSWYQQTPGQGLQFLFEYFSETQRNKGNFPGRFSGRQFSNSRSEMNVSTLELGDSALYLCASSLGASGANVLTFGAGSRLTVL.

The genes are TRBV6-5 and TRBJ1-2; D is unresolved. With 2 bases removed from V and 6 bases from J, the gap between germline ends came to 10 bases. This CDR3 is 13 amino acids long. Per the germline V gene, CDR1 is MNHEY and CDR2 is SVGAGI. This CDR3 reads CASSYEAAHGYTF. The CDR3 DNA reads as TGTGCCAGCAGTTACGAAGCAGCTCATGGCTACACCTTC.

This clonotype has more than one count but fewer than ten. Here the CDR3 reads CASSSSSGFSDTQYF. CDR3 coding DNA: TGTGCCAGCAGTTCATCTAGCGGGTTTTCAGATACGCAGTATTTT. The rearrangement uses TRBV12-3 or TRBV12-4 and TRBJ2-3, with 8 nucleotides matching TRBD2. CDR3 length: 15 amino acids. The V segment lost 4 bases and the J segment 4 bases; nucleotides outside the gene matches: 7.

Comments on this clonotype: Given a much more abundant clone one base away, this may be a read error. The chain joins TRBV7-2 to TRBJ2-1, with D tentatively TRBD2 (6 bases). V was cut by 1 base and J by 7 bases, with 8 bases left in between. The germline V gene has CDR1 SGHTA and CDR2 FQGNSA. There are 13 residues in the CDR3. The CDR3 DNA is TGTGCCAGCAGCTTAGGGACTAAGAATGAGCAGTTCTTC. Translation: CASSLGTKNEQFF.

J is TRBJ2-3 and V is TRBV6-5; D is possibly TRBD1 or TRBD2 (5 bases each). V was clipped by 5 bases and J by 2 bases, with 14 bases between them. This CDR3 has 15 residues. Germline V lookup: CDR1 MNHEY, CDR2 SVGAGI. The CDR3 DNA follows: TGTGCCAGCAGTAACCGGGACGGTTACACAGATACGCAGTATTTT. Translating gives CASSNRDGYTDTQYF.

The CDR3 reads CASSEGLAGAVDEQFF. In DNA, the CDR3 is TGTGCCAGCAGTGAAGGGCTAGCGGGAGCGGTGGATGAGCAGTTCTTC. The chain employs TRBV2 and TRBJ2-1; 10 positions agree with TRBD2. CDR3 length: 16 amino acids. CDR1 is SNHLY and CDR2 is FYNNEI in the germline V gene. V gave up 1 base and J gave up 8 bases; unmatched junction bases: 8.

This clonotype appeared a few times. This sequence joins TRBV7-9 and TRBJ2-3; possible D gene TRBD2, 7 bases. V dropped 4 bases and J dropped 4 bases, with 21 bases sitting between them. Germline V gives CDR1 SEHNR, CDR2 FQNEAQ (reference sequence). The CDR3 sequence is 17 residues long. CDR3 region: CASSSNLQGGFADTQYF. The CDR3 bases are TGTGCCAGCAGCTCAAATTTACAGGGAGGGTTCGCAGATACGCAGTATTTT.